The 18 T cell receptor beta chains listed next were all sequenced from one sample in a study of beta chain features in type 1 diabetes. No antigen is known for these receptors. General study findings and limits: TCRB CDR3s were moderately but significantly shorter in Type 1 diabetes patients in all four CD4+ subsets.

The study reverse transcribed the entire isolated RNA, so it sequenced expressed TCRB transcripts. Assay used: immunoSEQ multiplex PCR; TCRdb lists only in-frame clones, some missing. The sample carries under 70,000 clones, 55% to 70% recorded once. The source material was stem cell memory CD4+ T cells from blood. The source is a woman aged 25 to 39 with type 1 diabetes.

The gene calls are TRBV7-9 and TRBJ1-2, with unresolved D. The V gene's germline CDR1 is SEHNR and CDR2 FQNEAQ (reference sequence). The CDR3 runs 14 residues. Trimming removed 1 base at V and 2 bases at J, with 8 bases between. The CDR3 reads CASSLVGGNYGYTF. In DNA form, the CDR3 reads TGTGCCAGCAGCTTAGTGGGCGGGAACTATGGCTACACCTTC.

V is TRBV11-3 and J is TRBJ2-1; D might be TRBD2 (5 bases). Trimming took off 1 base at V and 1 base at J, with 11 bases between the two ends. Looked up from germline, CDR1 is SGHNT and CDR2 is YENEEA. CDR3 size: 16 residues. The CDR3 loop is CASSLAGSSSYNEQFF. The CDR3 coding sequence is TGTGCCAGCAGCTTAGCGGGGAGTAGTTCCTACAATGAGCAGTTCTTC.

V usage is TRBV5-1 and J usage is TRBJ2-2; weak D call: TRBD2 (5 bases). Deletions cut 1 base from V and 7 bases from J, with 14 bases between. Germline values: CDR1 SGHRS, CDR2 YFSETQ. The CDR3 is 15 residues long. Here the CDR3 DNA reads TGCGCCAGCAGCTTGAGGACGCCCGGGATCGGGGAGCTGTTTTTT. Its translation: CASSLRTPGIGELFF.

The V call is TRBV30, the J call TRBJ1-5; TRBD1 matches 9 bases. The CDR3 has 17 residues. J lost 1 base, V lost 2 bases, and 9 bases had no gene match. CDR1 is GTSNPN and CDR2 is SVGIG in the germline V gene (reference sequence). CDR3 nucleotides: TGTGCCTGGAGTCGGGACAGGGTGGGAATGAGCAATCAGCCCCAGCATTTT. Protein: CAWSRDRVGMSNQPQHF.

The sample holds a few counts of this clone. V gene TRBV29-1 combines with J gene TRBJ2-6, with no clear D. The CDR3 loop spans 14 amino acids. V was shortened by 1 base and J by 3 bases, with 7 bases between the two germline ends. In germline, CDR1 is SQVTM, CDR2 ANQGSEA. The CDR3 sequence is CSVEGYYGANVLTF. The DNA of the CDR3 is TGCAGCGTTGAAGGGTACTATGGGGCCAACGTCCTGACTTTC.

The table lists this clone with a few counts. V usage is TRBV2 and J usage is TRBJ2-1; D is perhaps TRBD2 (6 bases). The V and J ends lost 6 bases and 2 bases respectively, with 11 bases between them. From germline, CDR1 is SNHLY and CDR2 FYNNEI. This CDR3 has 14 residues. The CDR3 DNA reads TGTGCCAGCAGGGGGACTGCGACCTACAATGAGCAGTTCTTC. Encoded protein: CASRGTATYNEQFF.

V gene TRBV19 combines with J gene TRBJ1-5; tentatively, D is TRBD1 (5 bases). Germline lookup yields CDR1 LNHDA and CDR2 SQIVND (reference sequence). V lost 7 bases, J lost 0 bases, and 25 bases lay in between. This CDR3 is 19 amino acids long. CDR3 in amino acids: CASTGTHDGMTYSNQPQHF. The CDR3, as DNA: TGTGCCAGTACGGGGACTCATGATGGCATGACCTATAGCAATCAGCCCCAGCATTTT.

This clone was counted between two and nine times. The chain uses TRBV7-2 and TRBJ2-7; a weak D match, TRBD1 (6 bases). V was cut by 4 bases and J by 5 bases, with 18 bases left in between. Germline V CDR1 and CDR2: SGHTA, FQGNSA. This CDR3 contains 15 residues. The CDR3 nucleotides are TGTGCCAGCAGCTCAGGACAGCCCGGGTTGGACGAGCAGTACTTC. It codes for CASSSGQPGLDEQYF.

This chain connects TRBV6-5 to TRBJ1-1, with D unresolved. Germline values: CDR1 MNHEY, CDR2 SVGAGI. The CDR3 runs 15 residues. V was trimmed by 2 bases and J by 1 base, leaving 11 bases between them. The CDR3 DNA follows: TGTGCCAGCAGTTACGGCGGGCACAAGAACACTGAAGCTTTCTTT. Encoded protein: CASSYGGHKNTEAFF.

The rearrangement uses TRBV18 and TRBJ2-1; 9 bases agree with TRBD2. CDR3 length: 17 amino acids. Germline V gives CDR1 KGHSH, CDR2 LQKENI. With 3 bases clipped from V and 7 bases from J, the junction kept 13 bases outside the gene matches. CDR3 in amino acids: CASSPSLASGEGNEQFF. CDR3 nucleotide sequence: TGTGCCAGCTCACCGTCCTTGGCTAGCGGGGAGGGAAATGAGCAGTTCTTC.

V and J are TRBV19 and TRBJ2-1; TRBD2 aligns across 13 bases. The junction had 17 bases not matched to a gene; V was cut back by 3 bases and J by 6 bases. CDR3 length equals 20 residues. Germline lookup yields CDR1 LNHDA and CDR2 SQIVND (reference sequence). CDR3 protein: CASSIPNLFRTSGRSNEQFF. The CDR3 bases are TGTGCCAGTAGTATCCCTAACTTATTCCGGACTAGCGGGAGATCCAATGAGCAGTTCTTC.

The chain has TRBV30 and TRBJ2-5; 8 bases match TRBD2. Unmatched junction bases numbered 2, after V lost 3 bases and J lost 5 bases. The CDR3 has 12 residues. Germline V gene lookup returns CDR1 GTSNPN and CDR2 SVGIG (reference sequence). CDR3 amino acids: CAWRGLGETQYF. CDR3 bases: TGTGCCTGGAGGGGACTAGGGGAGACCCAGTACTTC.

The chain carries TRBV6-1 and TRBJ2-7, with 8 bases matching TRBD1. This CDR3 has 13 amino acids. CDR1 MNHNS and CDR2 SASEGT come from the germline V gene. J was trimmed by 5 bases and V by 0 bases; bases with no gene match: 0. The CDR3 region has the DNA TGTGCCAGCAGTGAAGCGACAGGGGACGAGCAGTACTTC. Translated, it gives CASSEATGDEQYF.

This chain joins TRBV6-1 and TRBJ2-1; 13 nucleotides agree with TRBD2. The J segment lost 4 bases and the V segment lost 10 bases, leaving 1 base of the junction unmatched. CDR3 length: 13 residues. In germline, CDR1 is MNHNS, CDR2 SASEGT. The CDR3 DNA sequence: TGTGCCACACTAGCGGGAGGGTACAATGAGCAGTTCTTC. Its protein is CATLAGGYNEQFF.

The CDR3 reads CASSLTAERGTTGELFF. In nucleotides, the CDR3 is TGTGCCAGCAGCTTAACGGCAGAGCGGGGGACCACCGGGGAGCTGTTTTTT. The V call is TRBV7-3, the J call TRBJ2-2, with 8 positions matching TRBD2. Germline V gene data show CDR1 as SGHTA and CDR2 as FQGTGA. CDR3 length: 17 amino acids. With V trimmed by 0 bases and J by 4 bases, 7 bases remained unmatched.

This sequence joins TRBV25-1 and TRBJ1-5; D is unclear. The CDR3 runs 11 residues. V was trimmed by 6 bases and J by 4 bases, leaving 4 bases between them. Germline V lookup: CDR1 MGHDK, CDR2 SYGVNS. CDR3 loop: CASRLNQPQHF. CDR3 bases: TGTGCCAGCAGACTTAATCAGCCCCAGCATTTT.

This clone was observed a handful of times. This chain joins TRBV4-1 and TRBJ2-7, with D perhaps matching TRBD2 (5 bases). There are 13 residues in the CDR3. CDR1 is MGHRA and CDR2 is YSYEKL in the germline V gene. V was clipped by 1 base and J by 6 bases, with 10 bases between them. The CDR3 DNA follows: TGCGCCAGCAGCCAAGGGGAACTAGTCGAGCAGTACTTC. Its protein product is CASSQGELVEQYF.

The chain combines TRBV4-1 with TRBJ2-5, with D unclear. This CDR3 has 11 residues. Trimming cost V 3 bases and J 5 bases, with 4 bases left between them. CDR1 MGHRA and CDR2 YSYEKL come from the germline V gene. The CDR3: CASSQEETQYF. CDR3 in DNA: TGCGCCAGCAGCCAGGAGGAGACCCAGTACTTC.